These T cell receptor beta chains were read from a single sample in a study of blood T cell repertoires in COVID-19. TCRdb's copy holds only in-frame clones and misses some; the assay was immunoSEQ multiplex PCR. The table shows roughly 100,000 clones, with 75% to 90% occurring only once. Sample: peripheral blood. These TCRs come from a woman aged 50 to 65 with COVID-19, enrolled during active disease. The CDR3 runs from the conserved cysteine through the conserved F or W. D genes are given only for firm matches. Clone size appears in some rows only: once, few, many, or a class for an expanded clone.

d_gene	v_gene	abundance	len	j_gene	CDR3nt	CDR3aa
TRBD2	TRBV28	.	13	TRBJ2-5	TGTGCCAGCAGGAGCGGGGGGGAAGAGACCCAGTACTTC	CASRSGGEETQYF
TRBD1	TRBV3-1/TRBV3-2	once	14	TRBJ1-1	TGTGCCAGCAGCCATTCGGACAGGGGCACTGAAGCTTTCTTT	CASSHSDRGTEAFF
.	TRBV19	.	17	TRBJ2-6	TGTGCCAGTAGCCTAAATACAGGGTACGCTGGGGCCAACGTCCTGACTTTC	CASSLNTGYAGANVLTF
TRBD1	TRBV19	.	13	TRBJ1-2	TGTGCCAGTAGGACAGGGGGCAGCTATGGCTACACCTTC	CASRTGGSYGYTF
.	TRBV5-1	.	16	TRBJ2-3	TGCGCCAGCAGCCCGAAGATCCGGGACACCACAGATACGCAGTATTTT	CASSPKIRDTTDTQYF
.	TRBV19	.	16	TRBJ1-5	TGTGCCAGTAACCCAAGGGCGGGGTATAGCAATCAGCCCCAGCATTTT	CASNPRAGYSNQPQHF
TRBD2	TRBV11-2	.	15	TRBJ2-7	TGTGCCAGCAGCCCAATAGCGGGGGGCGGTCACGAGCAGTACTTC	CASSPIAGGGHEQYF
TRBD1	TRBV2	once	12	TRBJ2-7	TGTGCCAGCCTAAGACAGGGTTACGAGCAGTACTTC	CASLRQGYEQYF
.	TRBV18	.	14	TRBJ2-5	TGTGCCAGCTCTCCGGGGTTCTCTCAAGAGACCCAGTACTTC	CASSPGFSQETQYF
.	TRBV7-4	.	15	TRBJ1-4	TGTGCCAGCAGCCCGCAAGAGGGGAGGAAGAGAAAACTGTTTTTT	CASSPQEGRKRKLFF
.	TRBV4-2	.	16	TRBJ2-2	TGTGCCAGCAGCCAAGGGTCAGGGGTGACGGCCGGGGAGCTGTTTTTT	CASSQGSGVTAGELFF
.	TRBV27	.	15	TRBJ1-2	TGTGCCAGCAGTTTCACCTCTAGCTGGACCTATGGCTACACCTTC	CASSFTSSWTYGYTF
TRBD2	TRBV2	.	16	TRBJ2-1	TGTGCCAGCACAGTCCGGACTAGCGGGGGGAGGGTCGAGCAGTTCTTC	CASTVRTSGGRVEQFF
TRBD1	TRBV10-2	.	15	TRBJ2-2	TGCGCCAGCAAGTCGTGGGACAGCAACACCGGGGAGCTGTTTTTT	CASKSWDSNTGELFF
.	TRBV5-4	.	17	TRBJ2-2	TGTGCCAGCAGCTTGGGAGGCGGGGGCCAGAACACCGGGGAGCTGTTTTTT	CASSLGGGGQNTGELFF
.	TRBV4-3	.	14	TRBJ1-1	TGCGCCAGCAGCCAAGATACTATGAACACTGAAGCTTTCTTT	CASSQDTMNTEAFF
TRBD1	TRBV30	.	14	TRBJ1-2	TGTGCCGAAAACACAGGGGGCTATAACTATGGCTACACCTTC	CAENTGGYNYGYTF